This TCR beta chain was sequenced for a study of OX40 agonist ivuxolimab in advanced cancers. Study-level background: Patients with prior anti-PD-1, anti-PD-L1 or anti-CTLA-4 therapy were eligible; 40% had some. Study results and limitations: There was clonal expansion of CD4+ and CD8+ blood T cells by week 6 at 0.1 to 3.0 mg/kg. Normalized T-cell clonal expansion was also low in some nonresponders.

This clone was detected a few times. Its specificity is unknown. Sequencing was performed with immunoSEQ multiplex PCR; in TCRdb, only in-frame clones are kept and a portion is missing. The sample holds approximately 68,000 clones, about 89% seen once. This CDR3 comprises 13 residues. Germline V gene data show CDR1 as MGHDK and CDR2 as SYGVNS. Trimming left V 7 bases short and J 6 bases short, with 15 bases between. This receptor was obtained from an adult with an advanced solid tumor such as melanoma, head and neck, liver or kidney cancer. The chain links TRBV25-1 to TRBJ1-1, with a weak D call TRBD1 (5 bases). The sample was CD4+ or CD8+ T cells sorted from blood, taken in a trial of the OX40 agonist ivuxolimab. CDR3 in amino acids: CASKGQGKAEAFF. The CDR3 DNA is TGTGCCAGCAAAGGGCAGGGCAAGGCTGAAGCTTTCTTT.